The entry below gives a single T cell receptor (beta chain) sequence along with its context. This CDR3 has 14 residues. V was pared by 2 bases and J by 3 bases, with 2 bases of the junction left unmatched. Germline CDR1 LNHDA, CDR2 SQIVND (reference sequence). The record originates from a study of cytomegalovirus exposure and HLA in healthy donors. Researchers ran the PCR with 60 Vbeta and 13 Jbeta primers. Method: immunoSEQ multiplex PCR; TCRdb's copy keeps in-frame clones and lacks some. The sample has 200,000 or so clones, approximately 80% seen once. The chain employs TRBV19 and TRBJ1-1, with 8 bases lining up with TRBD1. The TCR was taken from a woman aged 25 to 39 in good health and CMV-seropositive. Sequenced sample: PBMCs. The CDR3 here is CASSIQGADTEAFF. CDR3 DNA: TGTGCCAGTAGTATACAGGGGGCAGACACTGAAGCTTTCTTT.